Sequencing of this T cell receptor (beta chain) was carried out in a study of blood T cells in healthy people across ages. Researchers report isolating at least 6.5 million PBMCs per sample. V gave up 7 bases and J gave up 3 bases, with 7 bases separating them. CDR3 size: 10 residues. Germline V lookup: CDR1 SQVTM, CDR2 ANQGSEA. With a J-beta primer mix and a sample-barcoded 5' primer, a second PCR ran about 7 to 12 cycles. A 12-random-nucleotide template-switch adaptor tagged each cDNA molecule. TCRdb re-called the 5' RACE reads with MiXCR, one entry per CDR3 protein. The data show hundreds of thousands of distinct CDR3 sequences, 45% to 65% seen once.

The rearrangement uses TRBV29-1 and TRBJ2-7, with unresolved D. This TCR derives from a man in his sixties in good health. The specimen was blood. CDR3 sequence (DNA): TGCAGCGCTGTGGACTACGAGCAGTACTTC. Its translation: CSAVDYEQYF.